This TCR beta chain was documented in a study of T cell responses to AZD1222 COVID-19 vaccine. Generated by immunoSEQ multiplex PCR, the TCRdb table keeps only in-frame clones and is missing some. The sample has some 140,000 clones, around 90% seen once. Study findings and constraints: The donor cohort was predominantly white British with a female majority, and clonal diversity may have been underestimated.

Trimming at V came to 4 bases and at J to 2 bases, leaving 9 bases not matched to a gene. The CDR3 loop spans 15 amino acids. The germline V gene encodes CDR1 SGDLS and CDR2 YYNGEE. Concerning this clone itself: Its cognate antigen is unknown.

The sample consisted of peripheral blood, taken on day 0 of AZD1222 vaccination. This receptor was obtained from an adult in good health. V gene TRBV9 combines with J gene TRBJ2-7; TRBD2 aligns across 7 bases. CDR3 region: CASSHDGGSTYEQYF. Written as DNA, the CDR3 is TGTGCCAGCAGCCATGACGGGGGGTCGACCTACGAGCAGTACTTC.